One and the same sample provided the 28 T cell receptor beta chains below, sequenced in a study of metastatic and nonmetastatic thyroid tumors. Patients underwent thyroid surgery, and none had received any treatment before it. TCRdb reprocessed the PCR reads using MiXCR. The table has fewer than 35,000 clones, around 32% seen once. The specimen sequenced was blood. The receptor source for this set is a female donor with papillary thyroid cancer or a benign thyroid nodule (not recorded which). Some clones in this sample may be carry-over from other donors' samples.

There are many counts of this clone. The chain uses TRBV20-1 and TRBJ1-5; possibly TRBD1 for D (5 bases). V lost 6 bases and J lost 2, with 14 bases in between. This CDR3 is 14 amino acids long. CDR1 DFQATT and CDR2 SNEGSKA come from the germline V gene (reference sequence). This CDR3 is CSARQSGGNQPQHF. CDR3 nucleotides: TGCAGTGCCCGACAGTCTGGGGGCAATCAGCCCCAGCATTTT.

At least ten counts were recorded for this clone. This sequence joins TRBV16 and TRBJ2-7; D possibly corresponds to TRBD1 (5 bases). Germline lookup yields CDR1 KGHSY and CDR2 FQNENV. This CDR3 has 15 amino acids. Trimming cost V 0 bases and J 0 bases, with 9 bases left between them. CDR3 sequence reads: CASSQSYRSSYEQYF. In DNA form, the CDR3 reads TGTGCCAGCAGCCAATCTTACAGGAGCTCCTACGAGCAGTACTTC.

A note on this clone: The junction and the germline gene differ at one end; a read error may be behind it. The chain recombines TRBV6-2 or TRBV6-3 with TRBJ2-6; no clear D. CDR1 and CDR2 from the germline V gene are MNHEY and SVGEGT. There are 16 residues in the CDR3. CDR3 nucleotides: TGTGCCAGCAGTTACTCGATGCCCGGTACGACCAACTTCCTGACTTTC. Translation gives CASSYSMPGTTNFLTF.

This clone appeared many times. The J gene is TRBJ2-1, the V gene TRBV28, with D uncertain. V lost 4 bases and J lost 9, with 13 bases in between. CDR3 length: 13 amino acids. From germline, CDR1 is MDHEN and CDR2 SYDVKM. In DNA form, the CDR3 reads TGTGCCAGCAGTTACGGATGGGCATCTGAGCAGTTCTTC. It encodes CASSYGWASEQFF.

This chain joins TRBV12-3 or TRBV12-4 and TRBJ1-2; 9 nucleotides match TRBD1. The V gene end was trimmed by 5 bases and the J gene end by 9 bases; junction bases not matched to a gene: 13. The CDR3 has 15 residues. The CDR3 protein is CASSAQRTGVESYTF. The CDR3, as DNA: TGTGCCAGCAGTGCCCAGAGGACAGGGGTCGAGAGCTACACCTTC.

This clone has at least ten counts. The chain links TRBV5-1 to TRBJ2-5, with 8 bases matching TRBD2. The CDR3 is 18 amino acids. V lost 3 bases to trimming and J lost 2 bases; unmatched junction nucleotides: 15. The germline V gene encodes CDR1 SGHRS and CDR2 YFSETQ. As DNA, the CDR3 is TGCGCCAGCAGCTCCCGGGGAGCGGGAGTGCGCACACAAGAGACCCAGTACTTC. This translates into CASSSRGAGVRTQETQYF.

The CDR3 nucleotides read TGTGCCAGCAGCTTAGATTCAGGGGAGCGTGGCTACACCTTC. It is translated as CASSLDSGERGYTF. This chain connects TRBV7-2 to TRBJ1-2; TRBD1 might be the D (6 bases). The CDR3 loop spans 14 amino acids. The germline V gene encodes CDR1 SGHTA and CDR2 FQGNSA. V was shortened by 1 base and J by 7 bases, with 13 bases between the two germline ends. The full variable domain, in which reference TRBV7-2 and TRBJ1-2 provide the parts outside the CDR3, is GAGVSQSPSNKVTEKGKDVELRCDPISGHTALYWYRQSLGQGLEFLIYFQGNSAPDKSGLPSDRFSAERTGGSVSTLTIQRTQQEDSAVYLCASSLDSGERGYTFGSGTRLTVV.

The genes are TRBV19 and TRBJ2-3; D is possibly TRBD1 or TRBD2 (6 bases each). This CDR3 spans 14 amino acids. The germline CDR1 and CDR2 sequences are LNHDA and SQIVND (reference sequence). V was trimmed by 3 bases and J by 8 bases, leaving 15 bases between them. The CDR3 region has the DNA TGTGCCAGTAGTATCGGGCAGGGGCGGGGTACGCAGTATTTT. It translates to CASSIGQGRGTQYF.

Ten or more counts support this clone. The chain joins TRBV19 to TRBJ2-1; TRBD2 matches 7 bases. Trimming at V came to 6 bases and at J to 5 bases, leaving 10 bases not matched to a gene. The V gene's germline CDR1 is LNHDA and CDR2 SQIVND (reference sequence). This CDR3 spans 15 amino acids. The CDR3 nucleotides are TGTGCCAGTAGAACTAGCGCGGTAATCAACAATGAGCAGTTCTTC. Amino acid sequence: CASRTSAVINNEQFF.

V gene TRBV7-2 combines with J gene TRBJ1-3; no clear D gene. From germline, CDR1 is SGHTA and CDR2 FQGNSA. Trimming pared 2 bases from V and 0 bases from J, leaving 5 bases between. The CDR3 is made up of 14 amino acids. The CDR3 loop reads CASSLRDSGNTIYF. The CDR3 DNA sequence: TGTGCCAGCAGCTTAAGGGACTCTGGAAACACCATATATTTT.

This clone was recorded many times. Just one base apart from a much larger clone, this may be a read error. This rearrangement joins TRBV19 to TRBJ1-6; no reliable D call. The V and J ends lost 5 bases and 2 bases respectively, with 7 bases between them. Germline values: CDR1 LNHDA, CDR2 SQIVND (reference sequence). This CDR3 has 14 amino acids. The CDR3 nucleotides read TGTGCCAGTAGTGTAACACCCTATAATTCACCCCTCCACTTT. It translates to CASSVTPYNSPLHF.

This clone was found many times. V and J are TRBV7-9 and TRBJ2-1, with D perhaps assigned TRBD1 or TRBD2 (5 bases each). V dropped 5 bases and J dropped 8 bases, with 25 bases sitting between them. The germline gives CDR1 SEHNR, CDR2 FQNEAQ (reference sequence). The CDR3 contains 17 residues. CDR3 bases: TGTGCCAGCAGCCGCAGACTAAAGCTTACGAGGGACGATGAGCAGTTCTTC. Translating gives CASSRRLKLTRDDEQFF.

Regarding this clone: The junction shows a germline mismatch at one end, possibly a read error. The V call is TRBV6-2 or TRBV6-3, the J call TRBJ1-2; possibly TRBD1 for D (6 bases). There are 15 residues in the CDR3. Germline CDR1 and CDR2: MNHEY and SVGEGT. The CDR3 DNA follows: TGTGCGAGCAGTCGCTCTACAGGGACCAGCAATGGCTACACCTTC. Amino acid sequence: CASSRSTGTSNGYTF.

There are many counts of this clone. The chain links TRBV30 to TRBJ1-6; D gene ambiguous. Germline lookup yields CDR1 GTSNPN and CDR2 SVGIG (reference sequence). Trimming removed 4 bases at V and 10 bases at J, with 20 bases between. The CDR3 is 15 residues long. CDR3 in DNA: TGTGCCTGGAAATTCCCAGGATTCGTATTATCACCCCTCCACTTT. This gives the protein CAWKFPGFVLSPLHF.

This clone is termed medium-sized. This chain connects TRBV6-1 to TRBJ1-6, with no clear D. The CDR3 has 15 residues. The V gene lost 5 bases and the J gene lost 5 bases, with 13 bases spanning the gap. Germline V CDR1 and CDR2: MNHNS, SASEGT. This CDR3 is CASSSYPVDNSPLHF. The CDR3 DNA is TGTGCCAGCAGTTCTTATCCGGTCGATAATTCACCCCTCCACTTT.

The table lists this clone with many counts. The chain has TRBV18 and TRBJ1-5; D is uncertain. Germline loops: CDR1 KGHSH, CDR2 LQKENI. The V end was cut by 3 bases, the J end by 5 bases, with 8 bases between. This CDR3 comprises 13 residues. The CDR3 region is CASSPGRDQPQHF. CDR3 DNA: TGTGCCAGCTCACCGGGTAGAGATCAGCCCCAGCATTTT.

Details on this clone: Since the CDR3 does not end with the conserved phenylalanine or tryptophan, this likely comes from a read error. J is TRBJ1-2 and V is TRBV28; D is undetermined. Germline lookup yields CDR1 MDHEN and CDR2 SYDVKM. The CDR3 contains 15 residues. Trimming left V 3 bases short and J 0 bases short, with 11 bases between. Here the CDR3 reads CASSLGGMTNYGYTI. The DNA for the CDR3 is TGTGCCAGCAGTTTGGGCGGAATGACTAACTATGGCTACACCATC.

CDR3 DNA: TGTGCCAGCAGCTTAGGAGTGGGGGGCCATCAGCCCCAGCATTTT. Encoded protein: CASSLGVGGHQPQHF. The chain carries TRBV7-6 and TRBJ1-5; a weak D match, TRBD1 (6 bases). This CDR3 contains 15 residues. The germline CDR1 and CDR2 sequences are SGHVS and FNYEAQ. Trimming stripped 1 base from V and 5 bases from J, with 12 bases between. Complete variable domain (other parts from reference TRBV7-6 and TRBJ1-5): GAGVSQSPRYKVTKRGQDVALRCDPISGHVSLYWYRQALGQGPEFLTYFNYEAQQDKSGLPNDRFSAERPEGSISTLTIQRTEQRDSAMYRCASSLGVGGHQPQHFGDGTRLSIL.

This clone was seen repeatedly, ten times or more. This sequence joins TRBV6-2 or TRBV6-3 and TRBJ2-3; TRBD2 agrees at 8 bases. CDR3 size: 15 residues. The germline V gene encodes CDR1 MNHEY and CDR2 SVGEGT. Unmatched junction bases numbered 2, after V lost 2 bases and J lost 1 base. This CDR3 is CASSYGAGGTDTQYF. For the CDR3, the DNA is TGTGCCAGCAGTTACGGAGCGGGGGGCACAGATACGCAGTATTTT.

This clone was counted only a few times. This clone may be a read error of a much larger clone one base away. The CDR3 DNA sequence: TGTGCCAGCAGTTTAGAGTTCACAGATACGCAGTATTTT. Protein: CASSLEFTDTQYF. The gene calls are TRBV2 and TRBJ2-3; D remains ambiguous. CDR1 is SNHLY, CDR2 FYNNEI, per germline. CDR3 length equals 13 residues. V was pared by 5 bases and J by 2 bases, with 8 bases between.

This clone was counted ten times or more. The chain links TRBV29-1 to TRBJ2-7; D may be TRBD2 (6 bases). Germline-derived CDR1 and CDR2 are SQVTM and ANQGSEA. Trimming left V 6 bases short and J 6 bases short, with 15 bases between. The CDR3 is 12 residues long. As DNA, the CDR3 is TGCAGCGTCGCCGCGGGGCGCCGCGAGCAGTACTTC. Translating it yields CSVAAGRREQYF.

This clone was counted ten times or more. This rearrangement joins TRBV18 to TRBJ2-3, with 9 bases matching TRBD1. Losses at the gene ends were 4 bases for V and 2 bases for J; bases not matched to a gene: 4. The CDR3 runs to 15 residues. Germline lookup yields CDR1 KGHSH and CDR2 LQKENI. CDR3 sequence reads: CASSRQGGVTDTQYF. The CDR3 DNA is TGTGCCAGCTCACGACAGGGGGGAGTCACAGATACGCAGTATTTT. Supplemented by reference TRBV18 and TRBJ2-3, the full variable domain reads NAGVMQNPRHLVRRRGQEARLRCSPMKGHSHVYWYRQLPEEGLKFMVYLQKENIIDESGMPKERFSAEFPKEGPSILRIQQVVRGDSAAYFCASSRQGGVTDTQYFGPGTRLTVL.

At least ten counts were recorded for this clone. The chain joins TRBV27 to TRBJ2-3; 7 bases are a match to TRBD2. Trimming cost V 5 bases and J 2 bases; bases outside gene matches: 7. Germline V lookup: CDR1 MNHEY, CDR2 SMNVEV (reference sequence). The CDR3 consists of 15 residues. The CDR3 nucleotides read TGTGCCAGCAGTCCGCCCAGCGGGAACACAGATACGCAGTATTTT. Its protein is CASSPPSGNTDTQYF.

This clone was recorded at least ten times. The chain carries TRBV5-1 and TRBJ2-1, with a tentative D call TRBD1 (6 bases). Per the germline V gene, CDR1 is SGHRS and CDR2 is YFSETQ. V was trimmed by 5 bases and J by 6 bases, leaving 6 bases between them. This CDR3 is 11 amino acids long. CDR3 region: CASRGGNEQFF. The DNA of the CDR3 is TGCGCCAGCAGAGGGGGCAATGAGCAGTTCTTC.

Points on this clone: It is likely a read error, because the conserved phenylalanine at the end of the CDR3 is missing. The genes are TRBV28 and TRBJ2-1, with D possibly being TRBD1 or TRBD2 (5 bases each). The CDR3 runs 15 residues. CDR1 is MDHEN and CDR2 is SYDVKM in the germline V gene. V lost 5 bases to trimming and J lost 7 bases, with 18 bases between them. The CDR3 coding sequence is TGTGCCAGCAGTCCCCCCCGGGGACCAACTAATGAGCAGTTCCTC. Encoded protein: CASSPPRGPTNEQFL.

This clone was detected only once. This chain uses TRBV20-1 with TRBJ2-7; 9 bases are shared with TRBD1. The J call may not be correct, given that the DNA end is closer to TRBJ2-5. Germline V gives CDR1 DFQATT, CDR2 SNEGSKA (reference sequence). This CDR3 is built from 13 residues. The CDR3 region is CSGIRDRVETQYF. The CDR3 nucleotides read TGCAGCGGAATCCGGGACAGGGTTGAGACCCAGTACTTC.

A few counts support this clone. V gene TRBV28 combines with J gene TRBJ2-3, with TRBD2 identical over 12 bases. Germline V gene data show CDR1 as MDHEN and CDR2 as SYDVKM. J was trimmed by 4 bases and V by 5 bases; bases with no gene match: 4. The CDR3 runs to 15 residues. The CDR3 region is CASSPLAGGADTQYF. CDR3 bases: TGTGCCAGCAGTCCCCTAGCGGGAGGGGCAGATACGCAGTATTTT.

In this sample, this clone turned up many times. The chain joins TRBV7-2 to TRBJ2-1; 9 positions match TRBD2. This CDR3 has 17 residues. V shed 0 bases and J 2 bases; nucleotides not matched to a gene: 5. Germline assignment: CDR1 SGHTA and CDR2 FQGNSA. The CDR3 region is CASSLAPPSGTYNEQFF. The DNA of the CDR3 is TGTGCCAGCAGCTTAGCCCCCCCTAGCGGGACCTACAATGAGCAGTTCTTC.